The next 20 T cell receptor beta chains were all read from a single sample in a study of T-cell reconstitution after alpha-beta-depleted transplantation in children. A library of TCRbeta sequences, prepared with unique molecular identifiers, was generated. Using its own MiXCR run on the PCR reads, TCRdb lists one record per CDR3 protein. This table has about 110,000 distinct CDR3 sequences, around 6.4% appearing once. The sample consisted of PBMCs, mostly from graft donor cells, taken 360 days after TCRalphabeta/CD19-depleted stem cell transplant. Receptor source: a male patient between 2 and 10 years old who had a stem cell transplant for acute lymphoblastic leukemia, so the T cells may come from the graft donor.

This clonotype has at least ten counts. This chain connects TRBV3-1 to TRBJ2-2; 12 bases align to TRBD2. Per the germline V gene, CDR1 is LGHDT and CDR2 is YNNKEL (reference sequence). The CDR3 runs to 19 residues. V dropped 2 bases and J dropped 0; count of bases not matched to a gene: 7. The CDR3 bases are TGTGCCAGCAGCCAAAGGGTACTAGCGGGGGGACCGAACACCGGGGAGCTGTTTTTT. This translates into CASSQRVLAGGPNTGELFF.

This clonotype was seen more than once but under ten times. V gene TRBV6-2 or TRBV6-3 combines with J gene TRBJ1-5, with 11 bases matching TRBD1. The CDR3 is 20 amino acids. J lost 0 bases, V lost 6 bases, and 16 bases had no gene match. Germline V gene lookup returns CDR1 MNHEY and CDR2 SVGEGT. CDR3 DNA sequence: TGTGCCAGCAGGTCTTCTCCCGGGACAGGGGGTTCCTATAGCAATCAGCCCCAGCATTTT. Its protein product is CASRSSPGTGGSYSNQPQHF.

This clonotype was counted many times. This chain joins TRBV2 and TRBJ2-6; D not certain. Trimming left V 7 bases short and J 4 bases short, with 11 bases between. The germline CDR1 and CDR2 sequences are SNHLY and FYNNEI. The CDR3 consists of 14 residues. CDR3 nucleotides: TGTGCCAGCACCTTACCCCCGGGGGCCAACGTCCTGACTTTC. This sequence encodes CASTLPPGANVLTF.

This clonotype came up many times. The genes are TRBV9 and TRBJ2-2; 9 positions match TRBD1. Germline CDR1 and CDR2: SGDLS and YYNGEE. There are 15 residues in the CDR3. Trimming removed 4 bases from V and 5 bases from J; junction bases left unmatched: 6. CDR3 sequence: CASSFRDRETGELFF. The DNA of the CDR3 is TGTGCCAGCAGCTTCCGGGACAGGGAGACCGGGGAGCTGTTTTTT.

The rearrangement links TRBV20-1 to TRBJ2-1; the match to TRBD2 covers 8 bases. Germline V gives CDR1 DFQATT, CDR2 SNEGSKA (reference sequence). This CDR3 contains 12 residues. The ends lost 3 bases at V and 8 bases at J; junction bases unmatched: 3. CDR3 loop: CSARREEYEQFF. The CDR3 DNA sequence: TGCAGTGCTAGGCGGGAGGAGTATGAGCAGTTCTTC.

This clonotype showed up just a few times. V usage is TRBV9 and J usage is TRBJ2-5, with D perhaps TRBD2 (7 bases). The CDR3 length is 17 residues. Trimming took off 2 bases at V and 2 bases at J, with 19 bases between the two ends. From germline, CDR1 is SGDLS and CDR2 YYNGEE. CDR3 in DNA: TGTGCCAGCAGCGTTGGCGGGGGCCACCTTCCGCAAGAGACCCAGTACTTC. It translates to CASSVGGGHLPQETQYF.

This clonotype was observed at least ten times. The chain combines TRBV3-1 with TRBJ2-3; no firm D call. Germline assignment: CDR1 LGHDT and CDR2 YNNKEL (reference sequence). V lost 1 base and J 4 bases, leaving 3 bases between the germline ends. This CDR3 is 12 amino acids long. CDR3 protein: CASSQVADTQYF. CDR3 coding DNA: TGTGCCAGCAGCCAAGTAGCAGATACGCAGTATTTT.

The sample holds a few counts of this clonotype. The chain uses TRBV7-9 and TRBJ2-7; maybe TRBD2 (5 bases). The CDR3 loop spans 13 amino acids. Germline assignment: CDR1 SEHNR and CDR2 FQNEAQ (reference sequence). V lost 5 bases, J lost 0 bases, and 8 bases lay in between. CDR3 protein: CASSEGLSYEQYF. CDR3 nucleotides: TGTGCCAGCAGCGAGGGCCTCTCCTACGAGCAGTACTTC.

A few counts support this clonotype. The rearrangement links TRBV20-1 to TRBJ2-7; no clear D gene. Trimming cost V 1 base and J 0 bases, with 10 bases left between them. The CDR3 consists of 14 residues. Germline V gene lookup returns CDR1 DFQATT and CDR2 SNEGSKA (reference sequence). The chain's CDR3 is CSARVRTDSYEQYF. As DNA, the CDR3 is TGCAGTGCTAGAGTTCGCACGGACTCCTACGAGCAGTACTTC.

This clonotype was seen more than once but under ten times. The chain combines TRBV5-5 with TRBJ2-2, with 13 bases matching TRBD2. The ends lost 3 bases at V and 4 bases at J; junction bases unmatched: 6. Germline loops: CDR1 SGHKS, CDR2 YYEKEE (reference sequence). This CDR3 is built from 17 residues. The CDR3, as DNA: TGTGCCAGCAGCTCCGGACTAGCGGGGGCCTTCACCGGGGAGCTGTTTTTT. Translating gives CASSSGLAGAFTGELFF.

This clonotype has a count of ten or more. The V call is TRBV5-6, the J call TRBJ2-7; D possibly matches TRBD1 or TRBD2 (5 bases each). Trimming removed 4 bases at V and 7 bases at J, with 15 bases between. The CDR3 covers 13 residues. CDR1 SGHDT and CDR2 YYEEEE come from the germline V gene. The CDR3 sequence is CASSMGRSREQYF. For the CDR3, the DNA is TGTGCCAGCAGCATGGGACGTTCCCGGGAGCAGTACTTC.

This clonotype was found a few times. The rearrangement joins TRBV27 to TRBJ2-7; 8 bases are shared with TRBD1. The V and J ends lost 4 bases and 5 bases, in that order; junction bases with no gene match: 4. CDR3 length: 13 residues. Germline V gene data show CDR1 as MNHEY and CDR2 as SMNVEV (reference sequence). The CDR3 DNA follows: TGTGCCAGCAGTTGGCAGGGGGCCCACGAGCAGTACTTC. This encodes CASSWQGAHEQYF.

This clonotype was recorded at least ten times. The genes are TRBV9 and TRBJ2-3; D possibly corresponds to TRBD2 (6 bases). The CDR3 sequence is 14 residues long. CDR1 and CDR2 (germline): SGDLS, YYNGEE. Trimming removed 0 bases at V and 3 bases at J, with 8 bases between. The CDR3 DNA is TGTGCCAGCAGCGTAGACGGGGGAACAGATACGCAGTATTTT. Protein product: CASSVDGGTDTQYF.

This clonotype was seen repeatedly, ten times or more. The rearrangement uses TRBV30 and TRBJ2-1; tentatively, D is TRBD2 (5 bases). The germline V and J ends were trimmed by 0 bases and 7 bases, with 7 bases remaining between them. The CDR3 runs 12 residues. Germline CDR1 and CDR2: GTSNPN and SVGIG (reference sequence). CDR3 sequence: CAWSVRGNEQFF. CDR3 sequence (DNA): TGTGCCTGGAGTGTACGGGGAAATGAGCAGTTCTTC.

V usage is TRBV6-5 and J usage is TRBJ1-2, with 9 positions matching TRBD1. The CDR3 length is 17 residues. Germline-derived CDR1 and CDR2 are MNHEY and SVGAGI. The J segment lost 4 bases and the V segment lost 6 bases, leaving 15 bases of the junction unmatched. The CDR3 loop reads CASRGAGTGWGPYGYTF. In DNA form, the CDR3 reads TGTGCCAGCAGGGGCGCGGGGACAGGGTGGGGTCCCTATGGCTACACCTTC.

This clonotype was observed at least ten times. The chain has TRBV9 and TRBJ2-1; a weak D match, TRBD2 (5 bases). V was cut by 9 bases and J by 3 bases, with 10 bases left in between. The CDR3 runs 12 residues. Germline loops: CDR1 SGDLS, CDR2 YYNGEE. The CDR3 loop reads CATELDYNEQFF. CDR3 in DNA: TGTGCCACCGAACTAGACTACAATGAGCAGTTCTTC.

This clonotype was picked up many times. This chain links TRBV6-5 with TRBJ2-5; the D gene is possibly TRBD1 (6 bases). The CDR3 has 14 amino acids. Germline V gives CDR1 MNHEY, CDR2 SVGAGI. Deletions cut 1 base from V and 2 bases from J, with 8 bases between. The CDR3 DNA reads TGTGCCAGCAGTTACTTCGACAGGCAAGAGACCCAGTACTTC. Its translation is CASSYFDRQETQYF.

This clonotype was observed at least ten times. This chain uses TRBV7-9 with TRBJ1-5; D remains unclear. Germline CDR1 reads SEHNR; CDR2 reads FQNEAQ (reference sequence). The CDR3 extends over 12 amino acids. Trimming removed 2 bases from V and 1 base from J, with 0 bases in between. The CDR3 DNA reads TGTGCCAGCAGCTTAAGCAATCAGCCCCAGCATTTT. The encoded protein is CASSLSNQPQHF.

About this clonotype: Possible read error: a much larger clone is one base away. V gene TRBV7-9 combines with J gene TRBJ1-1; the match to TRBD1 covers 8 bases. Germline values: CDR1 SEHNR, CDR2 FQNEAQ (reference sequence). This CDR3 spans 15 amino acids. CDR3 residues: CASSPPGQGITEALF. The CDR3 DNA is TGTGCCAGCAGCCCCCCCGGACAGGGTATAACTGAAGCTCTCTTT.

Many counts were recorded for this clonotype. V usage is TRBV7-9 and J usage is TRBJ2-5; D is unclear. The CDR3 contains 12 residues. Looked up from germline, CDR1 is SEHNR and CDR2 is FQNEAQ (reference sequence). V gave up 4 bases and J gave up 5 bases, with 8 bases separating them. The CDR3 DNA reads TGTGCCAGCAGCTCTTTAAGGGAGACCCAGTACTTC. This gives the protein CASSSLRETQYF.